The 18 T cell receptor beta chains listed next were all sequenced from one sample in a study of blood T cell repertoires in COVID-19. The method was immunoSEQ multiplex PCR; TCRdb's version includes in-frame clones alone and lacks a portion of them. This table has about 240,000 clones, about four fifths appearing once. The sequenced sample consisted of peripheral blood. These receptors were taken from an elderly woman with acute or convalescent COVID-19.

The V gene is TRBV18, the J gene TRBJ2-2; the match to TRBD1 covers 8 bases. Germline trimming cut 6 bases from V and 4 bases from J; bases unmatched to any gene: 7. The CDR3 runs to 15 residues. Germline-derived CDR1 and CDR2 are KGHSH and LQKENI. CDR3 amino acids: CASSLRGRGTGELFF. The CDR3 DNA reads as TGTGCCAGCTCCCTCAGGGGGCGCGGCACCGGGGAGCTGTTTTTT.

The rearrangement joins TRBV3-1 (or the pseudogene TRBV3-2) to TRBJ1-5; D perhaps matches TRBD1 (6 bases). Deletions cut 4 bases from V and 5 bases from J, with 9 bases between. Germline V CDR1 and CDR2: LGHDT, YNNKEL (reference sequence). CDR3 length: 13 amino acids. The chain's CDR3 is CASSPTGHQPQHF. CDR3 sequence (DNA): TGTGCCAGCAGCCCTACAGGGCATCAGCCCCAGCATTTT.

There are a few counts of this clone. J is TRBJ1-2 and V is TRBV5-6; the match to TRBD1 covers 9 bases. The CDR3 covers 16 residues. Looked up from germline, CDR1 is SGHDT and CDR2 is YYEEEE. The junction had 7 bases not matched to a gene; V was cut back by 3 bases and J by 1 base. The chain's CDR3 is CASSYGQGTGNYGYTF. The CDR3, as DNA: TGTGCCAGCAGCTACGGACAGGGGACCGGTAACTATGGCTACACCTTC.

The chain combines TRBV28 with TRBJ1-5; TRBD1 agrees at 9 bases. Germline loops: CDR1 MDHEN, CDR2 SYDVKM. This CDR3 comprises 15 residues. Trimming removed 3 bases from V and 5 bases from J; junction bases left unmatched: 5. CDR3 amino acids: CASSFTGGYHQPQHF. For the CDR3, the DNA is TGTGCCAGCAGTTTTACAGGGGGCTACCATCAGCCCCAGCATTTT.

The rearrangement joins TRBV5-1 to TRBJ2-7; 8 nucleotides align to TRBD1. V shed 4 bases, J shed 3 bases, and the junction held 3 bases outside the gene matches. The germline V gene has CDR1 SGHRS and CDR2 YFSETQ. The CDR3 is 13 amino acids. The CDR3 reads CASSGGQGYEQYF. DNA for the CDR3: TGCGCCAGCAGCGGAGGACAGGGCTACGAGCAGTACTTC.

V is TRBV3-1 (or the pseudogene TRBV3-2) and J is TRBJ1-2; D is undetermined. Trimming cost V 4 bases and J 4 bases, with 13 bases left between them. This CDR3 has 14 amino acids. CDR1 and CDR2 (germline): LGHDT, YNNKEL (reference sequence). The CDR3 coding sequence is TGTGCCAGCAGCCGCGGCCCAGAATTCTATGGCTACACCTTC. Translation: CASSRGPEFYGYTF.

This clone was picked up a small number of times. The chain combines TRBV6-6 with TRBJ2-1; 12 bases are a match to TRBD2. Germline values: CDR1 MNHNY, CDR2 SVGAGI (reference sequence). The CDR3 consists of 16 residues. Trimming took 0 bases from V and 9 from J; bases not matched to a gene: 6. The CDR3 region is CASSYSSSGGAGEQFF. The CDR3 DNA reads TGTGCCAGCAGTTACTCTTCTAGCGGGGGGGCGGGTGAGCAGTTCTTC.

This sequence joins TRBV2 and TRBJ1-4; D is uncertain. Trimming took off 3 bases at V and 8 bases at J, with 10 bases between the two ends. CDR3 length: 13 residues. Germline V gene data show CDR1 as SNHLY and CDR2 as FYNNEI. CDR3 sequence (DNA): TGTGCCAGCAGTGAGGGGAGGAGGGAAAAACTGTTTTTT. Its translation is CASSEGRREKLFF.

The chain carries TRBV6-5 and TRBJ2-7, with D maybe TRBD1 (5 bases). V lost 5 bases, J lost 3 bases, and 17 bases lay in between. CDR3 length equals 15 residues. Germline lookup yields CDR1 MNHEY and CDR2 SVGAGI. CDR3 sequence: CASSITSRQFYEQYF. CDR3 coding DNA: TGTGCCAGCAGTATAACTTCAAGACAGTTCTACGAGCAGTACTTC.

The CDR3 here is CASSPPGGSNQPQHF. Here the CDR3 DNA reads TGTGCCAGCAGCCCCCCGGGGGGTAGCAATCAGCCCCAGCATTTT. The chain has TRBV5-6 and TRBJ1-5; a weak D match, TRBD1 (5 bases). V was cut by 4 bases and J by 0 bases, with 11 bases left in between. The germline gives CDR1 SGHDT, CDR2 YYEEEE. The CDR3 covers 15 residues. Filled out from reference TRBV5-6 and TRBJ1-5, the complete variable domain reads DAGVTQSPTHLIKTRGQQVTLRCSPKSGHDTVSWYQQALGQGPQFIFQYYEEEERQRGNFPDRFSGHQFPNYSSELNVNALLLGDSALYLCASSPPGGSNQPQHFGDGTRLSIL.

V usage is TRBV28 and J usage is TRBJ1-1, with D unresolved. Trimming left V 5 bases short and J 6 bases short, with 7 bases between. The CDR3 totals 11 residues. Per the germline V gene, CDR1 is MDHEN and CDR2 is SYDVKM. Here the CDR3 reads CASSPKPEAFF. The CDR3 DNA follows: TGTGCCAGCAGTCCGAAGCCTGAAGCTTTCTTT.

The chain has TRBV12-3 or TRBV12-4 and TRBJ2-3; 8 nucleotides match TRBD1. The CDR3 covers 13 residues. Trimming at V came to 8 bases and at J to 1 base, leaving 2 bases not matched to a gene. Here the CDR3 DNA reads TGTGCCAGCGGACAGGGTGGCACAGATACGCAGTATTTT. This gives the protein CASGQGGTDTQYF.

V gene TRBV28 combines with J gene TRBJ2-3; D remains unclear. Germline CDR1 and CDR2: MDHEN and SYDVKM. V dropped 6 bases and J dropped 3 bases, with 13 bases sitting between them. This CDR3 is 14 amino acids long. CDR3 in DNA: TGTGCCAGCAGAAATCACGGTGAGACAGATACGCAGTATTTT. Translating it yields CASRNHGETDTQYF.

The chain recombines TRBV3-1 (or the pseudogene TRBV3-2) with TRBJ1-3; D perhaps matches TRBD1 (5 bases). V lost 1 base to trimming and J lost 5 bases, with 6 bases between them. This CDR3 spans 13 amino acids. Germline CDR1 reads LGHDT; CDR2 reads YNNKEL (reference sequence). The CDR3 region is CASSQGQRNTIYF. CDR3 DNA sequence: TGTGCCAGCAGCCAAGGACAGAGAAACACCATATATTTT.

The CDR3 spells CASSLQGGDEKLFF. The CDR3 nucleotides are TGTGCCAGCAGTCTACAGGGAGGGGATGAAAAACTGTTTTTT. The chain joins TRBV2 to TRBJ1-4; tentative D call: TRBD1 (6 bases). Germline V gene lookup returns CDR1 SNHLY and CDR2 FYNNEI. This CDR3 is built from 14 residues. V was trimmed by 5 bases and J by 6 bases, leaving 13 bases between them.

V is TRBV3-1 (or the pseudogene TRBV3-2) and J is TRBJ1-1; TRBD1 aligns across 8 bases. Germline V gene data show CDR1 as LGHDT and CDR2 as YNNKEL (reference sequence). This CDR3 comprises 15 residues. Trimming cost V 3 bases and J 4 bases; bases outside gene matches: 7. CDR3 sequence: CASSQGDRKGTEAFF. The CDR3 DNA reads as TGTGCCAGCAGCCAGGGGGACAGGAAGGGCACTGAAGCTTTCTTT.

This chain connects TRBV6-5 to TRBJ1-2; 8 nucleotides agree with TRBD1. V lost 4 bases to trimming and J lost 3 bases; unmatched junction nucleotides: 7. The germline V gene encodes CDR1 MNHEY and CDR2 SVGAGI. This CDR3 spans 15 amino acids. CDR3 coding DNA: TGTGCCAGCAGTTCTCCCTCGACAGGGGACTATGGCTACACCTTC. It yields the protein CASSSPSTGDYGYTF.

The V gene is TRBV7-9, the J gene TRBJ1-1; the D gene is possibly TRBD1 (5 bases). This CDR3 spans 15 amino acids. Germline loops: CDR1 SEHNR, CDR2 FQNEAQ (reference sequence). The V end was cut by 5 bases, the J end by 0 bases, with 13 bases between. The CDR3 region has the DNA TGTGCCAGCAGCCAAACGGGGGGGGTGAACACTGAAGCTTTCTTT. As protein: CASSQTGGVNTEAFF.